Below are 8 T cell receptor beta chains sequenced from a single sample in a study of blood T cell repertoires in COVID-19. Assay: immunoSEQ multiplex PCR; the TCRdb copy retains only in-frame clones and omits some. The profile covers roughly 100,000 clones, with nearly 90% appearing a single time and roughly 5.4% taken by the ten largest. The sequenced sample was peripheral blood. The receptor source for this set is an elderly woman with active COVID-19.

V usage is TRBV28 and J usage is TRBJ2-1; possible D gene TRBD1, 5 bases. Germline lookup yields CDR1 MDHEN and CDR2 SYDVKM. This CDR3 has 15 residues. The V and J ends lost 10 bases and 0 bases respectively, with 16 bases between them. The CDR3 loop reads CATAGAESSYNEQFF. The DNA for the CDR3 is TGTGCCACCGCTGGGGCGGAAAGCTCCTACAATGAGCAGTTCTTC.

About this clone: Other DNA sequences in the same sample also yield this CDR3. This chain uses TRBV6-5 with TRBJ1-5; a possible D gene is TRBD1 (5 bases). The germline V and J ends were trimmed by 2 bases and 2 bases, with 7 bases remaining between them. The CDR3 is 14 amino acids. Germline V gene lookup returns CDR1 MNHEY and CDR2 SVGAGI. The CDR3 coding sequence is TGTGCCAGCAGTTACGGAGGGGGCAATCAGCCCCAGCATTTT. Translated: CASSYGGGNQPQHF.

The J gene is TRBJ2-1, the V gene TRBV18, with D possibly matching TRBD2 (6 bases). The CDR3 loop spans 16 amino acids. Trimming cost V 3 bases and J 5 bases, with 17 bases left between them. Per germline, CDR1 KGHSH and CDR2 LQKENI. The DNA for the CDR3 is TGTGCCAGCTCACCCGTCTTCAGCGGGTATAACAATGAGCAGTTCTTC. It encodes CASSPVFSGYNNEQFF.

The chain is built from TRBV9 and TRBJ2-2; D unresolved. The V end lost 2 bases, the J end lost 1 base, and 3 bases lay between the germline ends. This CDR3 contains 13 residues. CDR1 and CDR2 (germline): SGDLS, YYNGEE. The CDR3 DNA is TGTGCCAGCAGCGTCAGGAACACCGGGGAGCTGTTTTTT. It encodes CASSVRNTGELFF.

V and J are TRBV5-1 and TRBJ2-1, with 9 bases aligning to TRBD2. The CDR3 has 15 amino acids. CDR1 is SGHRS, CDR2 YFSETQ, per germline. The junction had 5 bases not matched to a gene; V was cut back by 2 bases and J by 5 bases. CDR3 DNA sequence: TGCGCCAGCAGCTTCGTAGCGGGAGTGGACAATGAGCAGTTCTTC. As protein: CASSFVAGVDNEQFF.

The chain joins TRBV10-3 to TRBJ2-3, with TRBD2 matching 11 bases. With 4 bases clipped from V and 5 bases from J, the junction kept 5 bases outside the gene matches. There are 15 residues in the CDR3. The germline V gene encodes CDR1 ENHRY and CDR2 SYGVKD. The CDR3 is CAISGLAGILDTQYF. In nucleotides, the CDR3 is TGTGCCATCAGTGGACTAGCGGGAATCTTAGATACGCAGTATTTT.

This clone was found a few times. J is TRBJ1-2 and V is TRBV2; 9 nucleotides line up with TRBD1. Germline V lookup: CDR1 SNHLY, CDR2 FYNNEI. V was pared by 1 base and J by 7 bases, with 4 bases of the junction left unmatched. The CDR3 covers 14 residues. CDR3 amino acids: CASSEEGQGFGYTF. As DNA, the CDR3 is TGTGCCAGCAGTGAAGAGGGACAGGGTTTTGGCTACACCTTC.

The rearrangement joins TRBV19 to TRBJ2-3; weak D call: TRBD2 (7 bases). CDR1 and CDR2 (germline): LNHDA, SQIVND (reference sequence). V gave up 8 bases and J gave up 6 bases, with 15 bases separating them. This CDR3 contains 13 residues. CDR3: CASGGGLLDTQYF. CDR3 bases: TGTGCCAGTGGGGGGGGGCTATTGGATACGCAGTATTTT.